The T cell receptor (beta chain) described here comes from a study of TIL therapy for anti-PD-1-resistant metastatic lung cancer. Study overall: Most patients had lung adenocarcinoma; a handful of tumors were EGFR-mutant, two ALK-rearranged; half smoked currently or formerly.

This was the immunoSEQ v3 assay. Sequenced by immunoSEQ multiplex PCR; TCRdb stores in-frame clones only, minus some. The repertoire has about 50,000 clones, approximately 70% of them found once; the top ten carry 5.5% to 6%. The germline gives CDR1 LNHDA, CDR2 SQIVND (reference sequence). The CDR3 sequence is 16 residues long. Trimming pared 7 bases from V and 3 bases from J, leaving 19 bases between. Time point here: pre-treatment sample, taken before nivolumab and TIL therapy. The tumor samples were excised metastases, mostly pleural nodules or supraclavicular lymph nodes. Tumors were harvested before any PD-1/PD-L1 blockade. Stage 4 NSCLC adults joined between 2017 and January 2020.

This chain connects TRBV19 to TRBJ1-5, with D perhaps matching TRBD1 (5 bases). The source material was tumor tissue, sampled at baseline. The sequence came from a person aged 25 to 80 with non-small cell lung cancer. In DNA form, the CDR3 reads TGTGCCAGTACCCGAGGTAGATGGGGGGACAATCAGCCCCAGCATTTT. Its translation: CASTRGRWGDNQPQHF.